This T cell receptor beta chain was observed in a study of beta chain features in type 1 diabetes. Study summary: Age, gender and cell yields were similar between patients and healthy donors.

Isolated RNA was reverse transcribed in full, so expressed TCRB transcripts were sequenced. About 3.57 million reads per sample on average were obtained from naive, central memory and regulatory T cell samples. Assay: immunoSEQ multiplex PCR; the TCRdb copy retains only in-frame clones and omits some. Here the sample spans about 220,000 clones, 11% being singletons. CDR3 length equals 14 residues. From germline, CDR1 is SGHNT and CDR2 YYREEE (reference sequence). V was shortened by 5 bases and J by 0 bases, with 11 bases between the two germline ends. This clone showed up just a few times. The clonotype was recovered from a man between 18 and 29 years old in good health. The chain has TRBV5-4 and TRBJ2-5; D call uncertain. Sample: central memory CD4+ T cells from blood. The CDR3 DNA is TGTGCCAGCAGTTTGAAACTGAACCAAGAGACCCAGTACTTC. It yields the protein CASSLKLNQETQYF.